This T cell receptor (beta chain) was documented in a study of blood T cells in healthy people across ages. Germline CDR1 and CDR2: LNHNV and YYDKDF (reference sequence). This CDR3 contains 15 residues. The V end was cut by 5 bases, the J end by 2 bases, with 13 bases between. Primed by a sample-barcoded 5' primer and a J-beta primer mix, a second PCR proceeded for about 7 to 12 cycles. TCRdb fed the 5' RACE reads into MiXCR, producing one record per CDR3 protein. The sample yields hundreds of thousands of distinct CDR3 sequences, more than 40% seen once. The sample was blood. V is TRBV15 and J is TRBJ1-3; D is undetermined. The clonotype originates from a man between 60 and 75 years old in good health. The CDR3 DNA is TGTGCCACCAGCGAAACCCCGCTCGCTGGAAACACCATATATTTT. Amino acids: CATSETPLAGNTIYF.